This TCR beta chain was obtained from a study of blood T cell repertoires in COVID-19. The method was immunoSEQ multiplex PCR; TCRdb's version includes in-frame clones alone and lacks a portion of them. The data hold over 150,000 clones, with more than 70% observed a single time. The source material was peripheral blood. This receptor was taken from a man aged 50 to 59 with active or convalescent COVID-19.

The CDR3 loop is CASTNGPGQVNTEAFF. The CDR3 region has the DNA TGCGCCAGCACAAACGGGCCAGGACAGGTGAACACTGAAGCTTTCTTT. The genes are TRBV4-3 and TRBJ1-1, with TRBD1 matching over 7 bases. The CDR3 is made up of 16 amino acids. CDR1 is LGHNA, CDR2 YSLEER, per germline. After removal of 7 bases from V and 0 bases from J, the junction contained 11 bases not matched to a gene.